This TCR beta chain was documented in a study of shared clonotypes between healthy human individuals. TCRdb's table, derived via immunoSEQ multiplex PCR, lists solely in-frame clones and lacks some. The sample consists of 550,000 to 850,000 clones, about 74% of them appearing once. CDR3 length: 13 residues. Germline CDR1 MNHEY, CDR2 SMNVEV (reference sequence). This chain links TRBV27 with TRBJ2-5, with D tentatively TRBD2 (5 bases). The J call may be faulty, since TRBJ2-7 better matches the DNA end. The clonotype originates from a woman aged 25 to 39 in good health. Sequences were obtained from memory CD4+ T cells sorted from blood. Specified subset: CD45RA-negative fraction. The CDR3 DNA follows: TGTGCCAGCAGTTTATCGGGAGAAGGCGAGCAGTACTTC. The encoded protein is CASSLSGEGEQYF.